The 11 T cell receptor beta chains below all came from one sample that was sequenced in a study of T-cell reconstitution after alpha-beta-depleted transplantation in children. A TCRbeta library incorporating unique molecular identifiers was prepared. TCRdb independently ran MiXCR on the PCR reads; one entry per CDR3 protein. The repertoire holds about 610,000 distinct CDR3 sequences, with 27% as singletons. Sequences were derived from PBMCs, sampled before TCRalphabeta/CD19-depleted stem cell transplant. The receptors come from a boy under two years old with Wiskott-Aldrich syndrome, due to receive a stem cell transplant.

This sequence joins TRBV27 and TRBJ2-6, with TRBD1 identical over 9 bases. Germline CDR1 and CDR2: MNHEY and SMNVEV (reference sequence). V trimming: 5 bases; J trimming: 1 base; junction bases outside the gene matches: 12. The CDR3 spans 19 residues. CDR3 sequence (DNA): TGTGCCAGCAGTAAGAAGCCGGGACAGGGATCGTCTGGGGCCAACGTCCTGACTTTC. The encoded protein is CASSKKPGQGSSGANVLTF.

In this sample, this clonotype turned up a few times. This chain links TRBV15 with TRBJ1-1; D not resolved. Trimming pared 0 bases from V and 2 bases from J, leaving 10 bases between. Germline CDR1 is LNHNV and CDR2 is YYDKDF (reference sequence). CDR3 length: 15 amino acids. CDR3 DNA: TGTGCCACCAGCAGAGATTACGGGATAAACACTGAAGCTTTCTTT. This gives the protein CATSRDYGINTEAFF. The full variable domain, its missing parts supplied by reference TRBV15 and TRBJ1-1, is DAMVIQNPRYQVTQFGKPVTLSCSQTLNHNVMYWYQQKSSQAPKLLFHYYDKDFNNEADTPDNFQSRRPNTSFCFLDIRSPGLGDTAMYLCATSRDYGINTEAFFGQGTRLTVV.

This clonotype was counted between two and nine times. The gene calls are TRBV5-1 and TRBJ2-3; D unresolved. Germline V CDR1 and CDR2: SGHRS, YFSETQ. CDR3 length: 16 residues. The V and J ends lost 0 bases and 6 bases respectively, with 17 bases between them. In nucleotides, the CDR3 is TGCGCCAGCAGCTTGGCTCCGGGTCTATCTTCCGATACGCAGTATTTT. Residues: CASSLAPGLSSDTQYF.

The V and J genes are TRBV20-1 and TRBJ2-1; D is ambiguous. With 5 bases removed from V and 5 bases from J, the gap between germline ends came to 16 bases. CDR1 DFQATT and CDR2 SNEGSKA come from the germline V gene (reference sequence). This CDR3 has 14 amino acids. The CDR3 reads CSAPPLGNNNEQFF. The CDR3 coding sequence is TGCAGTGCTCCCCCCCTCGGCAATAACAATGAGCAGTTCTTC.

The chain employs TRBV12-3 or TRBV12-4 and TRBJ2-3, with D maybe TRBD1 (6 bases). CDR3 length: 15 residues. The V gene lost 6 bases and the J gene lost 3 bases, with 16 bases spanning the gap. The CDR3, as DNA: TGTGCCAGCAGCTTCGTGGGGGCAGAGACAGATACGCAGTATTTT. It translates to CASSFVGAETDTQYF.

Here the CDR3 DNA reads TGTGCCAGCAGCTTCCCGGGACTAGCCCTCTACGAGCAGTACTTC. Amino acid sequence: CASSFPGLALYEQYF. The V and J genes are TRBV5-5 and TRBJ2-7; 9 positions agree with TRBD2. The germline V gene has CDR1 SGHKS and CDR2 YYEKEE (reference sequence). The trim removed 2 bases at V and 3 bases at J, leaving 6 bases unmatched. The CDR3 covers 15 residues.

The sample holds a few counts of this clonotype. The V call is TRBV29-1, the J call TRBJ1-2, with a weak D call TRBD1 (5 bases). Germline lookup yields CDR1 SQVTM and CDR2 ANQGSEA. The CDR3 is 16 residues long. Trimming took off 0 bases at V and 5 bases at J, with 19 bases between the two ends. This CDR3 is CSVEDLAGSVLYGYTF. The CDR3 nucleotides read TGCAGCGTTGAAGATCTTGCAGGGAGTGTTCTGTATGGCTACACCTTC.

The CDR3 region has the DNA TGTGCCTGGACCCCAGGCACCTACACCGGGGAGCTGTTTTTT. Protein: CAWTPGTYTGELFF. The V call is TRBV30, the J call TRBJ2-2; D gene ambiguous. With 4 bases removed from V and 3 bases from J, the gap between germline ends came to 12 bases. Looked up from germline, CDR1 is GTSNPN and CDR2 is SVGIG (reference sequence). The CDR3 is made up of 14 amino acids.

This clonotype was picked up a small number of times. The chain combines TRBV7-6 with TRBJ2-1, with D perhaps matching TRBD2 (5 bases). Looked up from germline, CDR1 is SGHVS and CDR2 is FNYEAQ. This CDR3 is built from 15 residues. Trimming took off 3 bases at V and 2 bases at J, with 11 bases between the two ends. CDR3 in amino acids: CASSLGAEPYNEQFF. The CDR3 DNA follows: TGTGCCAGCAGCTTGGGAGCGGAGCCCTACAATGAGCAGTTCTTC.

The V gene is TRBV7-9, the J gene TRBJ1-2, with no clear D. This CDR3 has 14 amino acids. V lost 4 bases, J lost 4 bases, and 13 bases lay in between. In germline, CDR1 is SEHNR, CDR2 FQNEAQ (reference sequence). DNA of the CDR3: TGTGCCAGCAGCTCGTCCGACATATTCTATGGCTACACCTTC. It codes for CASSSSDIFYGYTF.

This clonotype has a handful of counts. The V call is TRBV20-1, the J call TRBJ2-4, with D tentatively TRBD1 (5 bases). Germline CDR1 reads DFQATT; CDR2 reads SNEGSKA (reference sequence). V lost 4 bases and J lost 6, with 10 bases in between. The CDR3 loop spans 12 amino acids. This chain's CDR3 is CSANDQGNIQYF. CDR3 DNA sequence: TGCAGTGCTAACGATCAGGGAAACATTCAGTACTTC.